This passage covers 15 T cell receptor beta chains from one sample sequenced in a study of cytomegalovirus exposure and HLA in healthy donors. Produced via immunoSEQ multiplex PCR; TCRdb's table is partial and in-frame only. The table has about 98,000 clones, about 90% seen once. The source material was PBMCs. These TCRs come from a man younger than 35 in good health and CMV-seropositive.

This clone was observed at least ten times. V usage is TRBV6-4 and J usage is TRBJ2-2; unclear D gene. This CDR3 is 13 amino acids long. Germline loops: CDR1 MRHNA, CDR2 SNTAGT. The V gene lost 4 bases and the J gene lost 4 bases, with 7 bases spanning the gap. CDR3 DNA: TGTGCCAGCAGTGTGTCGGGCACCGGGGAGCTGTTTTTT. The encoded protein is CASSVSGTGELFF.

The J gene is TRBJ1-2, the V gene TRBV11-3; D remains unclear. Trimming cost V 5 bases and J 6 bases, with 10 bases left between them. Germline V gives CDR1 SGHNT, CDR2 YENEEA. The CDR3 has 12 residues. This chain's CDR3 is CASSGRNDGYTF. CDR3 bases: TGTGCCAGCAGCGGCCGCAATGATGGCTACACCTTC.

This clone occurred once. The CDR3 coding sequence is TGCAGCGTCCGGACAGACCCCTATGGCTACACCTTC. Its translation: CSVRTDPYGYTF. The gene calls are TRBV29-1 and TRBJ1-2; tentative D call: TRBD1 (6 bases). V dropped 6 bases and J dropped 4 bases, with 12 bases sitting between them. The CDR3 runs 12 residues. Germline V CDR1 and CDR2: SQVTM, ANQGSEA. Combining the CDR3 with reference TRBV29-1 and TRBJ1-2 gives the whole variable domain SAVISQKPSRDICQRGTSLTIQCQVDSQVTMMFWYRQQPGQSLTLIATANQGSEATYESGFVIDKFPISRPNLTFSTLTVSNMSPEDSSIYLCSVRTDPYGYTFGSGTRLTVV.

The sample holds one count of this clone. Here the CDR3 reads CASSADGQGAADTQYF. The CDR3 nucleotides read TGTGCCAGCAGCGCGGACGGACAGGGGGCGGCAGATACGCAGTATTTT. The chain recombines TRBV9 with TRBJ2-3; 11 nucleotides match TRBD1. V was pared by 3 bases and J by 4 bases, with 7 bases of the junction left unmatched. Per germline, CDR1 SGDLS and CDR2 YYNGEE. CDR3 length: 16 residues.

The chain couples TRBV2 to TRBJ2-7, with 7 bases aligning to TRBD1. There are 15 residues in the CDR3. With 2 bases clipped from V and 0 bases from J, the junction kept 4 bases outside the gene matches. The germline CDR1 and CDR2 sequences are SNHLY and FYNNEI. The CDR3 loop reads CASSERTGVSYEQYF. CDR3 DNA sequence: TGTGCCAGCAGTGAAAGGACAGGTGTCTCCTACGAGCAGTACTTC.

This chain connects TRBV7-9 to TRBJ1-1; the match to TRBD1 covers 9 bases. Looked up from germline, CDR1 is SEHNR and CDR2 is FQNEAQ (reference sequence). The CDR3 spans 15 residues. With V trimmed by 4 bases and J by 1 base, 4 bases remained unmatched. CDR3 in amino acids: CASSSGQGRNTEAFF. CDR3 coding DNA: TGTGCCAGCAGCTCAGGACAGGGGCGGAACACTGAAGCTTTCTTT.

The gene calls are TRBV11-2 and TRBJ1-2; D is unclear. Germline CDR1 reads SGHAT; CDR2 reads FQNNGV. This CDR3 contains 14 residues. Trimming left V 1 base short and J 2 bases short, with 8 bases between. CDR3 DNA: TGTGCCAGCAGCTTAGTTGGAGGGAACTATGGCTACACCTTC. Its translation: CASSLVGGNYGYTF.

J is TRBJ1-4 and V is TRBV2, with 7 bases aligning to TRBD1. The junction had 7 bases not matched to a gene; V was cut back by 8 bases and J by 10 bases. Germline V CDR1 and CDR2: SNHLY, FYNNEI. The CDR3 runs 12 residues. The CDR3 sequence is CASSPGQLKLFF. CDR3 nucleotide sequence: TGTGCCAGCTCACCGGGACAGCTAAAACTGTTTTTT.

The genes are TRBV19 and TRBJ2-2, with 10 bases lining up with TRBD2. The CDR3 length is 15 residues. Germline V gene sequence: CDR1 LNHDA, CDR2 SQIVND (reference sequence). V gave up 7 bases and J gave up 7 bases; unmatched junction bases: 9. CDR3 bases: TGTGCCAGTACCCCAAGCGGGAGGGCCTACGGGGAGCTGTTTTTT. Protein: CASTPSGRAYGELFF.

This chain joins TRBV28 and TRBJ2-6; no firm D call. Looked up from germline, CDR1 is MDHEN and CDR2 is SYDVKM. CDR3 size: 17 residues. Trimming pared 2 bases from V and 0 bases from J, leaving 11 bases between. The CDR3 loop is CASSLGYGSSGANVLTF. CDR3 in DNA: TGTGCCAGCAGTTTAGGTTACGGTTCCTCTGGGGCCAACGTCCTGACTTTC. The full variable domain, in which reference TRBV28 and TRBJ2-6 provide the parts outside the CDR3, is DVKVTQSSRYLVKRTGEKVFLECVQDMDHENMFWYRQDPGLGLRLIYFSYDVKMKEKGDIPEGYSVSREKKERFSLILESASTNQTSMYLCASSLGYGSSGANVLTFGAGSRLTVL.

The chain uses TRBV12-5 and TRBJ2-1; 10 nucleotides align to TRBD1. Trimming cost V 4 bases and J 8 bases; bases outside gene matches: 8. Germline assignment: CDR1 LGHNT and CDR2 FRNRAP. The CDR3 is 15 amino acids. Written as DNA, the CDR3 is TGTGCTAGTGGTTACGGGACAGGGGTAGGTGATGAGCAGTTCTTC. As protein: CASGYGTGVGDEQFF. The whole variable domain, filled in from reference TRBV12-5 and TRBJ2-1, reads DARVTQTPRHKVTEMGQEVTMRCQPILGHNTVFWYRQTMMQGLELLAYFRNRAPLDDSGMPKDRFSAEMPDATLATLKIQPSEPRDSAVYFCASGYGTGVGDEQFFGPGTRLTVL.

The chain employs TRBV15 and TRBJ2-2; TRBD2 matches 8 bases. The CDR3 covers 17 residues. V was clipped by 0 bases and J by 4 bases; unmatched bases: 7. Germline CDR1 reads LNHNV; CDR2 reads YYDKDF (reference sequence). CDR3 in amino acids: CATSRESGGGPTGELFF. CDR3 nucleotide sequence: TGTGCCACCAGCAGAGAATCCGGGGGGGGCCCCACCGGGGAGCTGTTTTTT.

This clone was seen once. The chain has TRBV29-1 and TRBJ1-2, with TRBD1 as a possible D gene (6 bases). Trimming removed 0 bases from V and 4 bases from J, with 15 bases in between. Germline lookup yields CDR1 SQVTM and CDR2 ANQGSEA. The CDR3 consists of 15 residues. The CDR3 sequence: CSVEEDRPHFYGYTF. In DNA form, the CDR3 reads TGCAGCGTTGAAGAAGACAGGCCCCACTTCTATGGCTACACCTTC.

V is TRBV28 and J is TRBJ1-2; 9 bases are shared with TRBD1. CDR1 and CDR2 (germline): MDHEN, SYDVKM. The V segment lost 7 bases and the J segment 7 bases; nucleotides outside the gene matches: 19. The CDR3 totals 17 residues. CDR3: CASKSLRQGERNGGYTF. The CDR3 nucleotides are TGTGCCAGCAAATCCTTAAGACAGGGGGAGCGTAATGGTGGCTACACCTTC.

The chain links TRBV5-1 to TRBJ2-5, with 7 nucleotides matching TRBD2. Trimming cost V 0 bases and J 5 bases; bases outside gene matches: 4. The CDR3 runs to 14 residues. Germline V gene lookup returns CDR1 SGHRS and CDR2 YFSETQ. CDR3 residues: CASSLGGLLETQYF. The CDR3 nucleotides are TGCGCCAGCAGCTTGGGGGGACTACTGGAGACCCAGTACTTC.